The T cell receptor (beta chain) described here comes from a study of read filtering for tumor transcriptome and immune sequencing. As for the study in general: R-ISS stage counts were 8 for I, more than 15 for II, 7 for III. Broader study findings: RNA-seq captured clonotypes less deeply and reliably than IR-seq.

Germline CDR1 reads SEHNR; CDR2 reads FQNEAQ (reference sequence). This CDR3 has 13 residues. V gave up 5 bases and J gave up 1 base, with 8 bases separating them. This clonotype has a count of ten or more. Its antigen is unidentified. From around 0.4 ug of RNA, a library with molecular barcoded alpha/delta and beta/gamma adaptors was made. TCRdb recomputed calls from the reads with MiXCR, one row per CDR3 protein. The table shows roughly 90,000 distinct CDR3 sequences, with approximately 21% occurring only once. The chain joins TRBV7-9 to TRBJ1-1; D uncertain. What was sequenced was a population of CD138-negative cells sorted from bone marrow. The TCR comes from a donor aged 40 or older with multiple myeloma. The CDR3 region is CASSAAGNTEAFF. As DNA, the CDR3 is TGTGCCAGCAGCGCAGCCGGGAACACTGAAGCTTTCTTT. Full variable domain (outside the CDR3, taken from reference TRBV7-9 and TRBJ1-1): DTGVSQNPRHKITKRGQNVTFRCDPISEHNRLYWYRQTLGQGPEFLTYFQNEAQLEKSRLLSDRFSAERPKGSFSTLEIQRTEQGDSAMYLCASSAAGNTEAFFGQGTRLTVV.